The sequence of this T cell receptor beta chain was determined in a study of blood T cell repertoires in COVID-19. Looking at the study overall: Researchers got acute and convalescent COVID-19 samples from the United States, Italy and Spain.

J gave up 4 bases and V 9 bases, and 8 bases lay outside the gene matches. Germline V gene data show CDR1 as LNHDA and CDR2 as SQIVND (reference sequence). The CDR3 is made up of 14 amino acids. Authors' processing steps: Scientists estimated how many nucleated cells there were by amplifying reference gene primers. The protocol was immunoSEQ multiplex PCR, while the TCRdb copy is restricted to in-frame clones and leaves out a portion. D and trimming were read from the DNA, whereas the V and J calls and clone size are those reported in that table. The sample lists more than 300,000 clones, around 87% occurring once.

The origin of this receptor is a young woman with COVID-19, enrolled during active disease. V is TRBV19 and J is TRBJ1-5, with 8 bases fitting TRBD1. The sequenced sample was peripheral blood. The DNA for the CDR3 is TGTGCCAGCAATCCAGGGGGCTCTAATCAGCCCCAGCATTTT. Translated: CASNPGGSNQPQHF.